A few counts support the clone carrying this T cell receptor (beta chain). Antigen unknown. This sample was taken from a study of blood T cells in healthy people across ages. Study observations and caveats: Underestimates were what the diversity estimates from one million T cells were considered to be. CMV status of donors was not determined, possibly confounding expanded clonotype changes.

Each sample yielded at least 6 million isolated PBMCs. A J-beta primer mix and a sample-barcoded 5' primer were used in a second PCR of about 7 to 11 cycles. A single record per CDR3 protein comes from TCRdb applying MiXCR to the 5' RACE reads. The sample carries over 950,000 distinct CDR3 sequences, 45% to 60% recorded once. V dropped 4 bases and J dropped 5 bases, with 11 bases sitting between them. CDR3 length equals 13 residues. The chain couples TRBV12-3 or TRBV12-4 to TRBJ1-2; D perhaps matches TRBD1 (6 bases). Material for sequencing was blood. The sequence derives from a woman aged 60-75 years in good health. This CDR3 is CASSWGRGYGYTF. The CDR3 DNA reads TGTGCCAGCAGTTGGGGCAGGGGTTATGGCTACACCTTC.